This TCR beta chain was recorded in a study of beta chain features in type 1 diabetes. Study-level results: In the patient group, naive, central memory and Treg TCRB repertoires seemed more alike than in the healthy donor group.

The germline CDR1 and CDR2 sequences are MDHEN and SYDVKM. The length of the CDR3 is 15 residues. Trimming shortened V by 6 bases and J by 7 bases, and 18 bases separated the two germline ends. Comment on this clone: Its antigen is not known.

CD4+ naive, central memory, regulatory and stem cell-like memory subsets were isolated by sorting on CD45RO/CCR7/CD25/CD127/CD95/CD27. The sequenced template was cDNA made from the entire isolated RNA. The repertoire was sequenced with immunoSEQ multiplex PCR; TCRdb's copy has only in-frame clones and lacks some. The table has over 700,000 clones, about a sixth seen once. The sample was naive CD4+ T cells from blood. The rearrangement links TRBV28 to TRBJ2-2; D unclear. The TCR comes from a woman between 18 and 30 years old in good health. In nucleotides, the CDR3 is TGTGCCAGCAGCCTCAGGCCCAGGTTTGGCGGGGAGCTGTTTTTT. Residues: CASSLRPRFGGELFF.